Below, one T cell receptor beta chain is given with its context. This record comes from a study of T cell responses to AZD1222 COVID-19 vaccine. The V gene lost 0 bases and the J gene lost 6 bases, with 9 bases spanning the gap. This CDR3 spans 14 amino acids. Germline loops: CDR1 SGHAT, CDR2 FQDESV (reference sequence). Measured with immunoSEQ multiplex PCR; TCRdb has only the in-frame clones, and not every one. The table includes tens of thousands of clones, approximately 90% detected once. The receptor was derived from an adult in good health. This sequence joins TRBV11-1 and TRBJ2-4, with D possibly TRBD2 on 5 matching bases. The sample consisted of peripheral blood, taken on day 0 of AZD1222 vaccination. The CDR3 bases are TGTGCCAGCAGCTTAGCGGGGAGTTCAAACATTCAGTACTTC. Its protein product is CASSLAGSSNIQYF. Using reference TRBV11-1 and TRBJ2-4 for the parts outside the CDR3, the full variable domain is EAEVAQSPRYKITEKSQAVAFWCDPISGHATLYWYRQILGQGPELLVQFQDESVVDDSQLPKDRFSAERLKGVDSTLKIQPAELGDSAMYLCASSLAGSSNIQYFGAGTRLSVL.